The clone carrying this TCR beta chain was observed a single time. The entry originates in a study of blood T cell repertoires in COVID-19. Sequencing used immunoSEQ multiplex PCR; TCRdb keeps in-frame clones, though not all of them. The profile shows over 300,000 clones, around nine tenths of them singletons. This TCR was recovered from a woman aged 40 to 50 who had recovered from COVID-19. The specimen sequenced was PBMCs or T cells enriched from blood (not recorded which).

Here the CDR3 DNA reads TGTGCCTGGATGAAAGCGGGAGTAGGGCAGTACTTC. This translates into CAWMKAGVGQYF. This chain links TRBV30 with TRBJ2-7; 8 bases line up with TRBD2. Germline V gene sequence: CDR1 GTSNPN, CDR2 SVGIG (reference sequence). V lost 4 bases to trimming and J lost 9 bases; unmatched junction nucleotides: 8. CDR3 length: 12 residues. Full variable domain (missing parts from reference TRBV30 and TRBJ2-7): SQTIHQWPATLVQPVGSPLSLECTVEGTSNPNLYWYRQAAGRGLQLLFYSVGIGQISSEVPQNLSASRPQDRQFILSSKKLLLSDSGFYLCAWMKAGVGQYFGPGTRLTVT.